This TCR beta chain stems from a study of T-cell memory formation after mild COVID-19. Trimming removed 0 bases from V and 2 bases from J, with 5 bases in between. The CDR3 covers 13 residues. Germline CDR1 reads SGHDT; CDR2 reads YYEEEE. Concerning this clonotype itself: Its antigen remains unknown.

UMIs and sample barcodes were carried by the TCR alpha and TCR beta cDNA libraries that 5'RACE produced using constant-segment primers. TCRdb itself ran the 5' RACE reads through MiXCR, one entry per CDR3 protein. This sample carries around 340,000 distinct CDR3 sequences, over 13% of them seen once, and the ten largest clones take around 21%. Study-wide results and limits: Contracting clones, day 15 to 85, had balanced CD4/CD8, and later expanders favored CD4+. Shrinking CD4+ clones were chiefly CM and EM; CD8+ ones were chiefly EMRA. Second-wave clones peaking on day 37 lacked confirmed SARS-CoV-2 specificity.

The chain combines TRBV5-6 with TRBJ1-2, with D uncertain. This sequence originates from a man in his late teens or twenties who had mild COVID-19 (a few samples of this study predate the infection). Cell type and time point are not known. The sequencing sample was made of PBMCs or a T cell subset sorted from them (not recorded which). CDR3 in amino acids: CASSLERNYGYTF. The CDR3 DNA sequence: TGTGCCAGCAGCTTGGAACGGAACTATGGCTACACCTTC.